The source of this T cell receptor beta chain is a study of identical twins. Template switching supplied a universal primer site; unique molecular identifiers were carried on the cDNA. Using its own MiXCR run on the 5' RACE reads, TCRdb lists one record per CDR3 protein. The sample yields some 97,000 distinct CDR3 sequences, less than 6.5% seen once. This clonotype was recorded a few times. The antigen remains undetermined. Study results and limitations: Out-of-frame alpha sequences shared between twins exhibited an excess of low generation probability. There was more out-of-frame TCR alpha sharing in monozygotic twins than models estimated.

This sequence was found in a woman in her 50s in good health. Input material: memory T cells sorted from blood.

The CDR3 region has the DNA TGTGCCAGCAGTCTAGACAGTCTTAACTATGGCTACACCTTC. Amino acids: CASSLDSLNYGYTF. This rearrangement joins TRBV28 to TRBJ1-2; D may be TRBD1 (5 bases). There are 14 residues in the CDR3. In germline, CDR1 is MDHEN, CDR2 SYDVKM. V lost 5 bases and J 1 base, leaving 11 bases between the germline ends.